The rows below give T cell receptor beta chains drawn from one sample of a study of blood T cell repertoires in COVID-19. Generated by immunoSEQ multiplex PCR, the TCRdb table keeps only in-frame clones and is missing some. The sample carries about 140,000 clones, 88% recorded once. The sequenced material came from peripheral blood. The receptors originated from a human donor with COVID-19, enrolled during active disease. The donor label of this sample is uncertain. Both conserved end residues are part of each CDR3. A D gene is named only where the DNA matches it firmly. The size entry is marked missing in some rows and otherwise reads once, few, many or a size class.

TRBJ1-2 15 TRBD1 TRBV15 . TGTGCCACCAGCAGAGGGGGGACAGGAGGCCATGGCTACACCTTC CATSRGGTGGHGYTF
TRBJ1-2 14 . TRBV5-1 once TGCGCCAGCAGCTTAGATCCAGGGGACTATGGCTACACCTTC CASSLDPGDYGYTF
TRBJ1-1 17 TRBD1 TRBV2 . TGTGCCAGCAGGGAGGTCCCGGGACAGGGATCGGGCACTGAAGCTTTCTTT CASREVPGQGSGTEAFF
TRBJ1-2 14 . TRBV18 . TGTGCCAGCTCACCTGCGACAGACACCAAGAAAACGATCTTC CASSPATDTKKTIF
TRBJ1-4 15 . TRBV5-4 . TGTGCCAGCAGCTTGGACCCCGGAGGCGATGAAAAACTGTTTTTT CASSLDPGGDEKLFF
TRBJ2-1 14 . TRBV6-6 . TGTGCCAGCAGTTACACAGGCTTAAGGAATGAGCAGTTCTTC CASSYTGLRNEQFF
TRBJ2-1 16 . TRBV27 . TGTGCCAGCAGACCTGGGACAACGGCTTCCTACAATGAGCAGTTCTTC CASRPGTTASYNEQFF
TRBJ2-1 15 . TRBV9 . TGTGCCAGCAGCGGGCGGGGCGCCGGGTACAATGAGCAGTTCTTC CASSGRGAGYNEQFF
TRBJ1-3 17 . TRBV11-3 once TGTGCCAGCAGCTTACTGTCAGACAGAGTCTCTGGAAACACCATATATTTT CASSLLSDRVSGNTIYF
TRBJ2-7 13 . TRBV5-6 . TGTGCCAGCAGCTTGGTGACAAACTACGAGCAGTACTTC CASSLVTNYEQYF
TRBJ2-3 13 . TRBV24-1 . TGTGCCACCAGTCAAACGGAGACAGATACGCAGTATTTT CATSQTETDTQYF
TRBJ1-3 15 . TRBV5-6 . TGTGCCAGCAGCTTAAGGACAGTAGCTGGAAACACCATATATTTT CASSLRTVAGNTIYF
TRBJ2-1 16 TRBD1 TRBV4-1 once TGCGCCAGCAGCCTGGCCGGGACAGATCTTTACAATGAGCAGTTCTTC CASSLAGTDLYNEQFF
TRBJ1-1 13 . TRBV6-2/TRBV6-3 . TGTGCCAGCAGTTATAGTCAACCTTTGGGCGCTTTCTTT CASSYSQPLGAFF
TRBJ2-1 14 . TRBV20-1 once TGCAGTGCTAGTCCTCTAAATTCCTACAATGAGCAGTTCTTC CSASPLNSYNEQFF